This entry features one T cell receptor beta chain sequence. The data were obtained in a study of blood T cell repertoires in COVID-19. Across the whole study: Acute and convalescent COVID-19 specimens originated in the United States, Italy and Spain. The cDNA or gDNA used as material had been derived from T cells, B-cell-depleted T cells, or PBMCs.

Authors' processing steps: Reference gene primer amplification in the assay estimated nucleated cell counts. Here immunoSEQ multiplex PCR was the method, and the copy in TCRdb shows in-frame clones only, minus some. The V and J calls and clone size were taken over from that table, and D and trimming were inferred from the DNA. The data show about 300,000 clones, with around 82% seen just once and roughly 1.3% held by the top ten. The receptor was derived from a woman in her forties or fifties with acute or convalescent COVID-19. Sequenced: peripheral blood.

DNA of the CDR3: TGTGCCAGCAGCTTGGATTCTTCAGGAGGATGGGAGACCCAGTACTTC. Its protein is CASSLDSSGGWETQYF. The rearrangement uses TRBV5-4 and TRBJ2-5; D perhaps matches TRBD2 (5 bases). The CDR3 spans 16 residues. Germline V gene sequence: CDR1 SGHNT, CDR2 YYREEE (reference sequence). The germline V and J ends were trimmed by 0 bases and 5 bases, with 17 bases remaining between them.